These 31 T cell receptor beta chains were all obtained from the same sample, sequenced in a study of immune evolution from preneoplasia to lung adenocarcinoma. Profiled with immunoSEQ multiplex PCR; TCRdb holds only in-frame clones, not every one. This sample carries more than 5,000 clones, over 65% of them seen once, and the ten largest clones take roughly 6.4%. The sequenced material came from FFPE lung adenocarcinoma in situ tissue. These receptors were obtained from a person aged 55-80 years with lung adenocarcinoma.

The rearrangement uses TRBV6-5 and TRBJ2-5, with 7 bases matching TRBD1. V was pared by 0 bases and J by 0 bases, with 1 base of the junction left unmatched. Per the germline V gene, CDR1 is MNHEY and CDR2 is SVGAGI. CDR3 length: 15 residues. Written as DNA, the CDR3 is TGTGCCAGCAGTTACTCGGGGACAGACCAAGAGACCCAGTACTTC. Its protein product is CASSYSGTDQETQYF.

With respect to this clone: The junction departs from germline at one end; a sequencing error may be responsible. In the same sample, other DNA sequences code for this CDR3. The chain uses TRBV28 and TRBJ1-1, with 9 nucleotides matching TRBD1. Germline V gene sequence: CDR1 MDHEN, CDR2 SYDVKM. The CDR3 has 15 amino acids. The CDR3 coding sequence is TGTGCCAGCGGGCGAGGGGACAGGGACCACACCGAAGCTTTCTTT. Amino acid sequence: CASGRGDRDHTEAFF.

The rearrangement joins TRBV5-4 to TRBJ1-5; D not resolved. The V and J ends lost 4 bases and 3 bases respectively, with 11 bases between them. The CDR3 totals 14 residues. The V gene's germline CDR1 is SGHNT and CDR2 YYREEE (reference sequence). CDR3 sequence: CASSKAGINQPQHF. The CDR3 bases are TGTGCCAGCAGCAAGGCAGGTATCAATCAGCCCCAGCATTTT.

The J gene is TRBJ2-5, the V gene TRBV18, with 7 bases matching TRBD2. The CDR3 is 14 residues long. Germline V gene lookup returns CDR1 KGHSH and CDR2 LQKENI. Germline trimming cut 6 bases from V and 5 bases from J; bases unmatched to any gene: 9. The CDR3 sequence: CASSPVAAGETQYF. The CDR3 DNA follows: TGTGCCAGCTCCCCGGTTGCAGCGGGGGAGACCCAGTACTTC.

Worth noting for this clone: The junction differs from germline at one of its ends, possibly a read error. This sequence joins TRBV12-5 and TRBJ1-1, with 9 bases matching TRBD1. This CDR3 has 12 residues. In germline, CDR1 is LGHNT, CDR2 FRNRAP. This CDR3 is CASGLGQGEAFF. CDR3 coding DNA: TGTGCTAGTGGCTTGGGACAGGGTGAAGCTTTCTTT. The variable domain in full, completed from reference TRBV12-5 and TRBJ1-1, reads DARVTQTPRHKVTEMGQEVTMRCQPILGHNTVFWYRQTMMQGLELLAYFRNRAPLDDSGMPKDRFSAEMPDATLATLKIQPSEPRDSAVYFCASGLGQGEAFFGQGTRLTVV.

The chain carries TRBV18 and TRBJ1-2, with a possible D match to TRBD1 (5 bases). The CDR3 loop spans 14 amino acids. Germline V gene lookup returns CDR1 KGHSH and CDR2 LQKENI. V lost 6 bases, J lost 3 bases, and 14 bases lay in between. CDR3 coding DNA: TGTGCCAGCTCCCTCGGGACGGGGGACTATGGCTACACCTTC. Protein product: CASSLGTGDYGYTF.

The V and J genes are TRBV5-4 and TRBJ2-7; D call uncertain. CDR1 and CDR2 (germline): SGHNT, YYREEE (reference sequence). The CDR3 spans 11 residues. Trimming left V 7 bases short and J 1 base short, with 6 bases between. The CDR3 nucleotides read TGTGCCAGCTGGGATTCCTACGAGCAGTACTTC. It is translated as CASWDSYEQYF.

The chain couples TRBV5-4 to TRBJ2-3, with D tentatively TRBD1 (5 bases). This CDR3 is 16 amino acids long. CDR1 and CDR2 (germline): SGHNT, YYREEE (reference sequence). V was pared by 0 bases and J by 1 base, with 12 bases between. The CDR3 sequence is CASSLASGARTDTQYF. CDR3 coding DNA: TGTGCCAGCAGCTTGGCCAGTGGGGCACGCACAGATACGCAGTATTTT.

J is TRBJ2-3 and V is TRBV7-3, with TRBD2 matching over 8 bases. The V and J ends lost 2 bases and 5 bases, in that order; junction bases with no gene match: 6. The germline gives CDR1 SGHTA, CDR2 FQGTGA. CDR3 size: 15 residues. The CDR3 region has the DNA TGTGCCAGCAGCTTATTTAGCGGGGCCAAAGATACGCAGTATTTT. It translates to CASSLFSGAKDTQYF.

This chain joins TRBV5-4 and TRBJ2-1, with 8 bases fitting TRBD2. This CDR3 has 14 residues. V trimming: 4 bases; J trimming: 5 bases; junction bases outside the gene matches: 5. Germline CDR1 is SGHNT and CDR2 is YYREEE (reference sequence). CDR3 bases: TGTGCCAGCAGCGGCGGGGGGAGGGACAATGAGCAGTTCTTC. Its protein is CASSGGGRDNEQFF.

Note on this clone: At one end, the junction sequence differs from germline, possibly due to a read error. This chain links TRBV5-1 with TRBJ1-1, with D perhaps TRBD1 (5 bases). Germline lookup yields CDR1 SGHRS and CDR2 YFSETQ. The CDR3 totals 14 residues. As DNA, the CDR3 is TGCGCCAGCAGCTTGCGGTGGGGGAACATTGAAGCTTTCTTT. Translated, it gives CASSLRWGNIEAFF.

In this sample, this clone turned up once. The chain links TRBV4-1 to TRBJ2-5; D possibly uses TRBD1 or TRBD2 (6 bases each). This CDR3 is 12 amino acids long. Germline CDR1 MGHRA, CDR2 YSYEKL. The V and J ends lost 3 bases and 10 bases respectively, with 12 bases between them. CDR3 residues: CASSQVGGNQYF. Written as DNA, the CDR3 is TGCGCCAGCAGCCAGGTGGGGGGCAACCAGTACTTC.

The V and J genes are TRBV18 and TRBJ1-1; D perhaps matches TRBD1 (6 bases). V lost 2 bases and J 1 base, leaving 17 bases between the germline ends. The CDR3 is made up of 17 amino acids. Germline CDR1 is KGHSH and CDR2 is LQKENI. Written as DNA, the CDR3 is TGTGCCAGCTCACCAGTACAGTCCGGGGGCGCGAACACTGAAGCTTTCTTT. Translating gives CASSPVQSGGANTEAFF.

The chain uses TRBV2 and TRBJ2-3; D could derive from TRBD1 or TRBD2 (5 bases each). Germline V gene sequence: CDR1 SNHLY, CDR2 FYNNEI. V lost 5 bases and J lost 2, with 11 bases in between. The CDR3 is made up of 14 amino acids. CDR3 in DNA: TGTGCCAGCAGTCCCGGGACCCACACAGATACGCAGTATTTT. This encodes CASSPGTHTDTQYF.

The chain couples TRBV7-8 to TRBJ2-2, with D perhaps matching TRBD2 (5 bases). V lost 1 base to trimming and J lost 0 bases, with 6 bases between them. Germline CDR1 and CDR2: SGHVS and FQNEAQ. The CDR3 contains 15 residues. In DNA, the CDR3 is TGTGCCAGCAGCTTAGAGGGAGCGAACACCGGGGAGCTGTTTTTT. Protein: CASSLEGANTGELFF.

The V and J genes are TRBV18 and TRBJ2-1, with 8 nucleotides matching TRBD1. CDR1 is KGHSH, CDR2 LQKENI, per germline. Trimming took 0 bases from V and 12 from J; bases not matched to a gene: 7. The CDR3 is 14 amino acids. The CDR3 spells CASSPPTTGAWQFF. CDR3 DNA sequence: TGTGCCAGCTCACCACCAACGACAGGGGCTTGGCAGTTCTTC. Combining the CDR3 with reference TRBV18 and TRBJ2-1 gives the whole variable domain NAGVMQNPRHLVRRRGQEARLRCSPMKGHSHVYWYRQLPEEGLKFMVYLQKENIIDESGMPKERFSAEFPKEGPSILRIQQVVRGDSAAYFCASSPPTTGAWQFFGPGTRLTVL.

V and J are TRBV7-6 and TRBJ1-1, with D uncertain. Germline loops: CDR1 SGHVS, CDR2 FNYEAQ. V was trimmed by 5 bases and J by 1 base, leaving 8 bases between them. The length of the CDR3 is 13 residues. CDR3 sequence: CASSLLRNTEAFF. The CDR3 nucleotides read TGTGCCAGCAGCCTACTGAGGAACACTGAAGCTTTCTTT.

CDR3 residues: CATSRDLVRAGELFF. CDR3 in DNA: TGTGCCACCAGCAGAGATCTTGTCAGGGCCGGGGAGCTGTTTTTT. The chain is built from TRBV15 and TRBJ2-2, with a tentative D call TRBD1 (5 bases). The length of the CDR3 is 15 residues. Trimming pared 0 bases from V and 6 bases from J, leaving 11 bases between. CDR1 is LNHNV and CDR2 is YYDKDF in the germline V gene (reference sequence).

This clone was seen just once. The chain is built from TRBV29-1 and TRBJ2-1, with 7 bases identical to TRBD1. CDR3 length: 10 residues. V trimming: 6 bases; J trimming: 15 bases; junction bases outside the gene matches: 8. Per the germline V gene, CDR1 is SQVTM and CDR2 is ANQGSEA. CDR3 DNA sequence: TGCAGCGTCCACGGGACAGACTGGTTCTTC. Amino acids: CSVHGTDWFF.

This chain links TRBV6-5 with TRBJ2-1, with 7 bases that match TRBD1. V lost 0 bases and J lost 4; bases outside the gene matches: 3. This CDR3 has 15 amino acids. The germline V gene encodes CDR1 MNHEY and CDR2 SVGAGI. In DNA, the CDR3 is TGTGCCAGCAGTTACTCGGCAGGGGGATACAATGAGCAGTTCTTC. This gives the protein CASSYSAGGYNEQFF.

The chain carries TRBV6-5 and TRBJ2-5, with D possibly TRBD2 on 6 matching bases. Germline V gene data show CDR1 as MNHEY and CDR2 as SVGAGI. Trimming cost V 6 bases and J 0 bases, with 11 bases left between them. The CDR3 contains 14 residues. CDR3 nucleotides: TGTGCCAGCAGGGCTCGGGGGTACCAAGAGACCCAGTACTTC. It yields the protein CASRARGYQETQYF.

The J gene is TRBJ2-7, the V gene TRBV6-6, with no clear D. V lost 0 bases, J lost 5 bases, and 5 bases lay in between. CDR1 and CDR2 (germline): MNHNY, SVGAGI (reference sequence). The CDR3 loop spans 12 amino acids. CDR3 in DNA: TGTGCCAGCAGTTACTCGAGCCACGAGCAGTACTTC. Translated: CASSYSSHEQYF.

The chain recombines TRBV5-4 with TRBJ2-1, with 7 bases that match TRBD2. The V segment lost 2 bases and the J segment 6 bases; nucleotides outside the gene matches: 14. The germline CDR1 and CDR2 sequences are SGHNT and YYREEE (reference sequence). This CDR3 has 17 residues. The CDR3 DNA reads as TGTGCCAGCAGCTTTTATACTCCAGCGGGAACCAGCAATGAGCAGTTCTTC. It is translated as CASSFYTPAGTSNEQFF.

This clone qualifies as medium-sized (0.01 to 0.1%). The CDR3 is CASSLTGGDTYEQYF. The CDR3, as DNA: TGTGCCAGCAGCTTAACTGGGGGCGACACCTACGAGCAGTACTTC. The chain recombines TRBV7-3 with TRBJ2-7; D is perhaps TRBD1 (6 bases). The V and J ends lost 0 bases and 2 bases respectively, with 11 bases between them. CDR3 length equals 15 residues. Per germline, CDR1 SGHTA and CDR2 FQGTGA.

This rearrangement joins TRBV15 to TRBJ2-1; D gene ambiguous. V shed 0 bases and J shed 10 bases, with 10 bases lying between them. Germline V gives CDR1 LNHNV, CDR2 YYDKDF (reference sequence). The CDR3 consists of 13 residues. CDR3 sequence: CATSRDPGSEQFF. The CDR3 nucleotides read TGTGCCACCAGCAGAGATCCCGGCAGCGAGCAGTTCTTC.

Written as DNA, the CDR3 is TGTGCCAGCAGCTTACAAAGCGGGGGGCCTCAAGAGACCCAGTACTTC. This encodes CASSLQSGGPQETQYF. The chain joins TRBV7-3 to TRBJ2-5, with 9 bases identical to TRBD2. The CDR3 runs to 16 residues. Germline V gives CDR1 SGHTA, CDR2 FQGTGA. Trimming at V came to 2 bases and at J to 2 bases, leaving 6 bases not matched to a gene.

V and J are TRBV14 and TRBJ1-6; D not resolved. V lost 1 base and J lost 9, with 10 bases in between. The germline V gene has CDR1 SGHDN and CDR2 FVKESK. CDR3 length: 14 residues. The CDR3 DNA is TGTGCCAGCAGCCAAGGGTTAATAGGTTCACCCCTCCACTTT. Its translation is CASSQGLIGSPLHF.

V usage is TRBV7-9 and J usage is TRBJ1-2; 7 positions agree with TRBD1. Germline assignment: CDR1 SEHNR and CDR2 FQNEAQ (reference sequence). J was trimmed by 3 bases and V by 6 bases; bases with no gene match: 10. The CDR3 covers 15 residues. The CDR3 region is CASSLGQVPYYGYTF. CDR3 nucleotide sequence: TGTGCCAGCAGTCTCGGACAGGTCCCCTACTATGGCTACACCTTC. Drawing the rest from reference TRBV7-9 and TRBJ1-2, the complete variable domain is DTGVSQNPRHKITKRGQNVTFRCDPISEHNRLYWYRQTLGQGPEFLTYFQNEAQLEKSRLLSDRFSAERPKGSFSTLEIQRTEQGDSAMYLCASSLGQVPYYGYTFGSGTRLTVV.

By share, this clone counts as large. The chain is built from TRBV10-1 and TRBJ1-2, with D possibly matching TRBD1 (6 bases). The CDR3 sequence is 12 residues long. V lost 9 bases, J lost 7 bases, and 15 bases lay in between. The germline gives CDR1 WNHNN, CDR2 SYGVQD (reference sequence). CDR3 DNA sequence: TGCGCCAGTCATTATCTCAGGGGTGGCTACACCTTC. Translation: CASHYLRGGYTF.

This clone was detected a few times. The rearrangement joins TRBV7-6 to TRBJ1-2; perhaps TRBD1 as D (6 bases). CDR1 and CDR2 from the germline V gene are SGHVS and FNYEAQ. The CDR3 sequence is 15 residues long. The V and J ends lost 2 bases and 0 bases respectively, with 10 bases between them. The CDR3 DNA follows: TGTGCCAGCAGCTTACAATCAGGGGCTAACTATGGCTACACCTTC. Translation gives CASSLQSGANYGYTF.

This clone has just one count. J is TRBJ2-7 and V is TRBV11-1; D call uncertain. V lost 2 bases and J lost 5, with 7 bases in between. This CDR3 has 12 residues. The V gene's germline CDR1 is SGHAT and CDR2 FQDESV (reference sequence). The CDR3 nucleotides read TGTGCCAGCAGCTTAATATCCCACGAGCAGTACTTC. It encodes CASSLISHEQYF.